These 19 T cell receptor beta chains originate from one sample sequenced in a study of T cell responses to AZD1222 COVID-19 vaccine. Sequencing used immunoSEQ multiplex PCR; TCRdb keeps in-frame clones, though not all of them. The sample has roughly 80,000 clones; 90% are singletons. This specimen was peripheral blood, taken on day 0 of AZD1222 vaccination. The receptors derive from an adult in good health.

The rearrangement joins TRBV9 to TRBJ1-3, with D unclear. This CDR3 spans 14 amino acids. Trimming left V 0 bases short and J 2 bases short, with 6 bases between. The germline CDR1 and CDR2 sequences are SGDLS and YYNGEE. Here the CDR3 reads CASSVETPGNTIYF. CDR3 coding DNA: TGTGCCAGCAGCGTAGAGACGCCTGGAAACACCATATATTTT.

This clone was seen only once. The chain joins TRBV7-9 to TRBJ1-2; tentative D call: TRBD1 (5 bases). This CDR3 has 18 amino acids. Germline values: CDR1 SEHNR, CDR2 FQNEAQ (reference sequence). With 1 base removed from V and 4 bases from J, the gap between germline ends came to 22 bases. CDR3 coding DNA: TGTGCCAGCAGCTTAGTTTTTATCGGTGGGACGGGGAGCTATGGCTACACCTTC. This translates into CASSLVFIGGTGSYGYTF. Drawing the rest from reference TRBV7-9 and TRBJ1-2, the complete variable domain is DTGVSQNPRHKITKRGQNVTFRCDPISEHNRLYWYRQTLGQGPEFLTYFQNEAQLEKSRLLSDRFSAERPKGSFSTLEIQRTEQGDSAMYLCASSLVFIGGTGSYGYTFGSGTRLTVV.

The genes are TRBV19 and TRBJ1-2; D unclear. The CDR3 extends over 12 amino acids. Germline V gene data show CDR1 as LNHDA and CDR2 as SQIVND (reference sequence). V lost 4 bases and J 7 bases, leaving 10 bases between the germline ends. The CDR3 DNA reads TGTGCCAGTAGTACTGCGGCCTTTGGCTACACCTTC. It yields the protein CASSTAAFGYTF. The full variable domain, rest sourced from reference TRBV19 and TRBJ1-2, is DGGITQSPKYLFRKEGQNVTLSCEQNLNHDAMYWYRQDPGQGLRLIYYSQIVNDFQKGDIAEGYSVSREKKESFPLTVTSAQKNPTAFYLCASSTAAFGYTFGSGTRLTVV.

The chain uses TRBV6-2 or TRBV6-3 and TRBJ2-3; 12 bases align to TRBD2. This CDR3 contains 18 residues. Germline V gene data show CDR1 as MNHEY and CDR2 as SVGEGT. With 0 bases clipped from V and 3 bases from J, the junction kept 7 bases outside the gene matches. CDR3 nucleotide sequence: TGTGCCAGCAGTTACTCAGAAGCCGGGACTAGCGGGACAGATACGCAGTATTTT. This codes for CASSYSEAGTSGTDTQYF.

This chain connects TRBV18 to TRBJ1-5; TRBD1 agrees at 8 bases. The germline gives CDR1 KGHSH, CDR2 LQKENI. The CDR3 runs 16 residues. J lost 2 bases, V lost 4 bases, and 7 bases had no gene match. In DNA form, the CDR3 reads TGTGCCAGCTCACAGGACAGGGTCGGCGGCAATCAGCCCCAGCATTTT. It encodes CASSQDRVGGNQPQHF.

The chain is built from TRBV3-1 (or the pseudogene TRBV3-2) and TRBJ1-1; possible D gene TRBD1, 5 bases. V was cut by 1 base and J by 1 base, with 10 bases left in between. The V gene's germline CDR1 is LGHDT and CDR2 YNNKEL (reference sequence). The CDR3 is made up of 15 amino acids. CDR3 nucleotides: TGTGCCAGCAGCCAAGGGGGGACGGGGAACACTGAAGCTTTCTTT. Encoded protein: CASSQGGTGNTEAFF.

J is TRBJ2-1 and V is TRBV4-2, with TRBD2 matching over 10 bases. CDR3 length: 17 residues. Trimming took 0 bases from V and 6 from J; bases not matched to a gene: 8. The germline CDR1 and CDR2 sequences are LGHNA and YNFKEQ. CDR3 in amino acids: CASSQEGAGGRVNEQFF. In nucleotides, the CDR3 is TGTGCCAGCAGCCAAGAGGGAGCGGGAGGGAGGGTCAATGAGCAGTTCTTC.

This chain uses TRBV6-2 or TRBV6-3 with TRBJ2-2; 8 nucleotides line up with TRBD1. Germline V gene sequence: CDR1 MNHEY, CDR2 SVGEGT. The CDR3 sequence is 21 residues long. V gave up 0 bases and J gave up 4 bases; unmatched junction bases: 19. CDR3 coding DNA: TGTGCCAGCAGTTACTCCCGACAGGGGAAGAGGGGGGAGCGTGGCACCGGGGAGCTGTTTTTT. This encodes CASSYSRQGKRGERGTGELFF.

CDR3 in amino acids: CASSLSWDTQYF. The CDR3 DNA reads as TGTGCCAGCAGCTTATCTTGGGATACGCAGTATTTT. V usage is TRBV7-2 and J usage is TRBJ2-3; D is unresolved. The CDR3 is 12 residues long. Trimming took off 2 bases at V and 6 bases at J, with 6 bases between the two ends. Germline V gene data show CDR1 as SGHTA and CDR2 as FQGNSA.

The chain joins TRBV5-6 to TRBJ2-5; unclear D gene. Trimming took off 4 bases at V and 7 bases at J, with 17 bases between the two ends. Germline values: CDR1 SGHDT, CDR2 YYEEEE. CDR3 length: 14 amino acids. The CDR3 region has the DNA TGTGCCAGCAGCCCTAGACACCTCCCCGGGACCCAGTACTTC. Translated: CASSPRHLPGTQYF.

The J gene is TRBJ1-1, the V gene TRBV11-3; TRBD1 matches at 8 bases. This CDR3 is 14 amino acids long. V lost 6 bases and J lost 4; bases outside the gene matches: 7. Germline V CDR1 and CDR2: SGHNT, YENEEA. CDR3 protein: CASRPQGARTEAFF. CDR3 coding DNA: TGTGCCAGCAGACCTCAGGGGGCGCGCACTGAAGCTTTCTTT.

This clone is a singleton in its sample. CDR3 nucleotides: TGCGCCAGCAGCCAGGTGGGTCTGAATGGCTACACCTTC. Its translation is CASSQVGLNGYTF. J is TRBJ1-2 and V is TRBV4-1; D is unresolved. V was shortened by 3 bases and J by 6 bases, with 11 bases between the two germline ends. In germline, CDR1 is MGHRA, CDR2 YSYEKL. The CDR3 contains 13 residues.

As to this clone: The identical CDR3 is also encoded by other nucleotide sequences in the sample. The chain recombines TRBV6-5 with TRBJ2-7; TRBD1 matches at 11 bases. The CDR3 runs to 15 residues. The germline V gene encodes CDR1 MNHEY and CDR2 SVGAGI. The V segment lost 6 bases and the J segment 0 bases; nucleotides outside the gene matches: 4. This CDR3 is CASRTGTGGSYEQYF. The CDR3 DNA is TGTGCCAGCAGGACCGGGACAGGGGGCTCCTACGAGCAGTACTTC.

V gene TRBV9 combines with J gene TRBJ2-1, with TRBD2 matching over 9 bases. CDR1 is SGDLS and CDR2 is YYNGEE in the germline V gene. The CDR3 sequence is 15 residues long. After removal of 0 bases from V and 5 bases from J, the junction contained 3 bases not matched to a gene. The CDR3 protein is CASSVASGADNEQFF. The CDR3 DNA follows: TGTGCCAGCAGCGTAGCTAGCGGGGCTGACAATGAGCAGTTCTTC.

The V call is TRBV4-1, the J call TRBJ1-3, with a weak D call TRBD1 (5 bases). From germline, CDR1 is MGHRA and CDR2 YSYEKL. The CDR3 is made up of 15 amino acids. V lost 2 bases and J 7 bases, leaving 15 bases between the germline ends. CDR3 region: CASSQSTESGNTIYF. For the CDR3, the DNA is TGCGCCAGCAGCCAATCGACGGAATCAGGGAACACCATATATTTT.

DNA for the CDR3: TGTGCCAGCAAACCCTCCGGCTATGGCTACACCTTC. Translating gives CASKPSGYGYTF. The chain employs TRBV2 and TRBJ1-2; no firm D call. The ends were cut back, 7 bases at V and 4 bases at J, with 10 bases in the middle. CDR1 is SNHLY and CDR2 is FYNNEI in the germline V gene. The CDR3 has 12 residues.

This sequence joins TRBV28 and TRBJ1-1; D possibly corresponds to TRBD1 (6 bases). The CDR3 runs 14 residues. Trimming removed 2 bases from V and 1 base from J, with 8 bases in between. The germline gives CDR1 MDHEN, CDR2 SYDVKM. The CDR3 sequence is CASSLGGQNTEAFF. In DNA form, the CDR3 reads TGTGCCAGCAGTTTAGGGGGGCAGAACACTGAAGCTTTCTTT.

The V call is TRBV6-2 or TRBV6-3, the J call TRBJ1-1; weak D call: TRBD1 (5 bases). V lost 6 bases to trimming and J lost 2 bases, with 19 bases between them. The CDR3 has 16 residues. Looked up from germline, CDR1 is MNHEY and CDR2 is SVGEGT. The CDR3 DNA reads TGTGCCAGCAGCCTTGACAGCCTACTCCCCAACACTGAAGCTTTCTTT. Translating gives CASSLDSLLPNTEAFF.

In its sample, this clone was seen once. The chain recombines TRBV5-1 with TRBJ2-7; 11 positions agree with TRBD2. CDR1 is SGHRS, CDR2 YFSETQ, per germline. There are 16 residues in the CDR3. V dropped 2 bases and J dropped 2; count of bases not matched to a gene: 6. This chain's CDR3 is CASSLLAGGDTYEQYF. The CDR3 bases are TGCGCCAGCAGCTTATTAGCGGGGGGGGACACCTACGAGCAGTACTTC.